The 18 T cell receptor beta chains presented below share a single source sample, sequenced in a study of CD8+ T cells in alopecia areata (dated by TCRdb to the late 2010s). Interpreted using the paper, the treatment or condition label stands for: oral pan-JAK inhibitor, 5-10 mg twice daily. Libraries came from the immunoSEQ multiplex PCR assay. RNA was extracted from all samples and reverse transcribed into cDNA as template for TCR sequencing. This immuneACCESS table, as held by TCRdb, lists in-frame sequences with V and J called but not all clones. Of the missing ones, under half trace to an unresolved V gene in checked studies; the others have no known cause. For this sample the table gives 85,000 to 110,000 clones, of which more than 75% were detected only once. The ten largest clones represent approximately 10% of the sample. The sequencing used CD8+ T cells sorted from blood, collected between weeks 30 and 35, from a patient treated with tofacitinib. These receptors were obtained from a human donor with alopecia areata.

This clone showed up just a few times. The chain carries TRBV29-1 and TRBJ2-7, with D maybe TRBD2 (6 bases). Germline values: CDR1 SQVTM, CDR2 ANQGSEA. This CDR3 comprises 17 residues. Trimming stripped 3 bases from V and 2 bases from J, with 23 bases between. DNA for the CDR3: TGCAGCGTTGAGTTACCTCGGGGGAGCGGTTCTACCTACGAGCAGTACTTC. Its translation is CSVELPRGSGSTYEQYF.

CDR3 sequence reads: CASMSSQRGYEQYF. The CDR3, as DNA: TGTGCCAGCATGAGCAGTCAGAGGGGCTACGAGCAGTACTTC. V gene TRBV6-5 combines with J gene TRBJ2-7, with D possibly called TRBD1 or TRBD2 (5 bases each). V lost 7 bases and J 3 bases, leaving 16 bases between the germline ends. Germline V lookup: CDR1 MNHEY, CDR2 SVGAGI. The CDR3 has 14 residues.

This rearrangement joins TRBV4-1 to TRBJ1-4; D is unresolved. This CDR3 is 15 amino acids long. Per germline, CDR1 MGHRA and CDR2 YSYEKL. Trimming cost V 4 bases and J 5 bases, with 14 bases left between them. As DNA, the CDR3 is TGCGCCAGCAGCCTCACCGGAGGCTTCAATGAAAAACTGTTTTTT. Translated: CASSLTGGFNEKLFF.

The chain combines TRBV10-3 with TRBJ1-5; TRBD1 is a possible D gene (5 bases). The germline V gene encodes CDR1 ENHRY and CDR2 SYGVKD. V was trimmed by 4 bases and J by 5 bases, leaving 9 bases between them. The CDR3 loop spans 13 amino acids. The CDR3 coding sequence is TGTGCCATCAGTGGCAGGGACCATCAGCCCCAGCATTTT. Protein sequence: CAISGRDHQPQHF.

V and J are TRBV28 and TRBJ2-1; D ambiguous. The V end lost 3 bases, the J end lost 12 bases, and 12 bases lay between the germline ends. From germline, CDR1 is MDHEN and CDR2 SYDVKM. This CDR3 is built from 12 residues. The CDR3 spells CASSLPGPAQFF. In DNA, the CDR3 is TGTGCCAGCAGTTTGCCGGGTCCGGCGCAGTTCTTC.

V usage is TRBV7-9 and J usage is TRBJ2-1, with 9 bases lining up with TRBD2. Germline assignment: CDR1 SEHNR and CDR2 FQNEAQ (reference sequence). The CDR3 is 15 residues long. V trimming: 7 bases; J trimming: 7 bases; junction bases outside the gene matches: 11. This chain's CDR3 is CASIKFAGGTNEQFF. For the CDR3, the DNA is TGTGCCAGCATTAAATTCGCGGGGGGGACTAATGAGCAGTTCTTC.

This clone has just one count. V gene TRBV19 combines with J gene TRBJ2-1; D might be TRBD2 (6 bases). V dropped 2 bases and J dropped 3 bases, with 11 bases sitting between them. The CDR3 spans 15 residues. CDR1 is LNHDA and CDR2 is SQIVND in the germline V gene (reference sequence). This chain's CDR3 is CASSIQLADYNEQFF. In nucleotides, the CDR3 is TGTGCCAGTAGTATACAACTAGCCGACTACAATGAGCAGTTCTTC.

The CDR3 loop is CASSYRGEQFF. CDR3 in DNA: TGTGCCAGCAGCTATCGCGGTGAGCAGTTCTTC. The rearrangement joins TRBV6-5 to TRBJ2-1; D uncertain. Germline CDR1 and CDR2: MNHEY and SVGAGI. Trimming removed 6 bases at V and 9 bases at J, with 9 bases between. CDR3 length equals 11 residues.

The chain recombines TRBV19 with TRBJ1-2; D possibly corresponds to TRBD1 (5 bases). The V gene's germline CDR1 is LNHDA and CDR2 SQIVND (reference sequence). The V and J ends lost 11 bases and 3 bases respectively, with 16 bases between them. The CDR3 covers 13 residues. The CDR3 bases are TGTGCCTCCACCCGGGAAGGGGACTATGGCTACACCTTC. Translating it yields CASTREGDYGYTF. Full variable domain (remainder filled in from reference TRBV19 and TRBJ1-2): DGGITQSPKYLFRKEGQNVTLSCEQNLNHDAMYWYRQDPGQGLRLIYYSQIVNDFQKGDIAEGYSVSREKKESFPLTVTSAQKNPTAFYLCASTREGDYGYTFGSGTRLTVV.

The chain employs TRBV6-5 and TRBJ2-1; D is unresolved. The V end was cut by 0 bases, the J end by 6 bases, with 6 bases between. Germline assignment: CDR1 MNHEY and CDR2 SVGAGI. CDR3 length equals 13 residues. The CDR3 coding sequence is TGTGCCAGCAGTTACTCGTTAGTCAATGAGCAGTTCTTC. This sequence encodes CASSYSLVNEQFF.

V and J are TRBV6-4 and TRBJ2-3; 7 nucleotides match TRBD1. CDR3 size: 14 residues. Germline lookup yields CDR1 MRHNA and CDR2 SNTAGT. V lost 6 bases and J lost 2; bases outside the gene matches: 5. The CDR3 loop is CASRGDSITDTQYF. The CDR3 nucleotides read TGTGCCAGCAGGGGGGACAGCATCACAGATACGCAGTATTTT.

V is TRBV12-5 and J is TRBJ1-1; D not certain. The CDR3 sequence is 13 residues long. Trimming stripped 1 base from V and 5 bases from J, with 8 bases between. Germline loops: CDR1 LGHNT, CDR2 FRNRAP. CDR3 sequence: CASGLGGYTEAFF. The CDR3 DNA reads as TGTGCTAGTGGTTTGGGGGGATATACTGAAGCTTTCTTT. The whole variable domain, filled in from reference TRBV12-5 and TRBJ1-1, reads DARVTQTPRHKVTEMGQEVTMRCQPILGHNTVFWYRQTMMQGLELLAYFRNRAPLDDSGMPKDRFSAEMPDATLATLKIQPSEPRDSAVYFCASGLGGYTEAFFGQGTRLTVV.

This clone came up a few times. This sequence joins TRBV29-1 and TRBJ2-7; weak D call: TRBD1 (5 bases). The CDR3 spans 14 residues. Germline assignment: CDR1 SQVTM and CDR2 ANQGSEA. Trimming pared 4 bases from V and 0 bases from J, leaving 13 bases between. The CDR3: CSVGGRSSSYEQYF. In DNA, the CDR3 is TGCAGCGTTGGGGGCAGGAGTAGCTCCTACGAGCAGTACTTC.

V is TRBV7-2 and J is TRBJ2-2; D gene ambiguous. V shed 1 base and J shed 6 bases, with 6 bases lying between them. The germline CDR1 and CDR2 sequences are SGHTA and FQGNSA. The CDR3 has 13 residues. Here the CDR3 reads CASSLVGSGELFF. The CDR3 DNA is TGTGCCAGCAGCTTAGTCGGATCCGGGGAGCTGTTTTTT. Filled out from reference TRBV7-2 and TRBJ2-2, the complete variable domain reads GAGVSQSPSNKVTEKGKDVELRCDPISGHTALYWYRQSLGQGLEFLIYFQGNSAPDKSGLPSDRFSAERTGGSVSTLTIQRTQQEDSAVYLCASSLVGSGELFFGEGSRLTVL.

V gene TRBV5-1 combines with J gene TRBJ1-2; 7 bases match TRBD1. Germline CDR1 is SGHRS and CDR2 is YFSETQ. After removal of 6 bases from V and 8 bases from J, the junction contained 7 bases not matched to a gene. The CDR3 spans 12 residues. The CDR3 DNA is TGCGCCAGCACAACAGGGGTCTTGGGCTACACCTTC. Its translation is CASTTGVLGYTF.

The chain couples TRBV9 to TRBJ2-5; D possibly uses TRBD1 or TRBD2 (5 bases each). Germline values: CDR1 SGDLS, CDR2 YYNGEE. The CDR3 extends over 16 amino acids. V dropped 3 bases and J dropped 0 bases, with 15 bases sitting between them. CDR3 sequence (DNA): TGTGCCAGCAGCGACCCCAGGCAGGGACACCAAGAGACCCAGTACTTC. The encoded protein is CASSDPRQGHQETQYF.

The chain links TRBV27 to TRBJ2-5, with D perhaps TRBD1 or TRBD2 (6 bases each). This CDR3 is built from 15 residues. CDR1 and CDR2 from the germline V gene are MNHEY and SMNVEV (reference sequence). Deletions cut 6 bases from V and 5 bases from J, with 19 bases between. CDR3 sequence (DNA): TGTGCCAGCAGCCCCTCCGGGGGCACCCGGGAGACCCAGTACTTC. Its translation is CASSPSGGTRETQYF.

The J gene is TRBJ2-1, the V gene TRBV19; tentatively, D is TRBD2 (6 bases). Germline lookup yields CDR1 LNHDA and CDR2 SQIVND (reference sequence). The CDR3 extends over 13 amino acids. The ends were cut back, 3 bases at V and 5 bases at J, with 8 bases in the middle. This chain's CDR3 is CASSISGNNEQFF. DNA for the CDR3: TGTGCCAGTAGTATTAGCGGCAACAATGAGCAGTTCTTC.